Listed below are T cell receptor beta chains from one sample, sequenced in a study of blood T cell repertoires in COVID-19. Repertoires were generated with immunoSEQ multiplex PCR, while TCRdb's copy carries only in-frame clones and drops some. The sample carries about 190,000 clones, 80% to 90% recorded once. The sample was peripheral blood. These TCRs come from a man aged 30 to 39 with acute or convalescent COVID-19. CDR3s include the opening cysteine and the closing phenylalanine or tryptophan. The order of the fields is clone size, V gene, CDR3 protein. Rows give clone size only sometimes, using once, few, many, or a class for an expanded clone.

. | TRBV19 | CASNPDSIGKLFF
once | TRBV20-1 | CSATGGTQYF
. | TRBV5-1 | CASSLTELPEKLFF
. | TRBV2 | CASSERRGNQPQHF
. | TRBV12-3/TRBV12-4 | CASSLSVSPLHF
. | TRBV5-4 | CASSTNRGADTDTQYF
. | TRBV6-5 | CASSSRGRTNTGELFF
. | TRBV5-1 | CASSLEGGGYTF
. | TRBV6-1 | CASSQDGTDYGYTF
. | TRBV27 | CASRETSGNFNEQYF
. | TRBV11-2 | CASSSWTSGYNEQFF
. | TRBV28 | CASSRIGTGNSNQPQHF
. | TRBV6-2/TRBV6-3 | CASSRTGARFSTF
. | TRBV3-1/TRBV3-2 | CASSQGSASYNEQFF
. | TRBV12-3/TRBV12-4 | CASTQGGNQPQHF
. | TRBV4-2 | CASSQGGTPYGYTF
. | TRBV7-2 | CASSLLGTGGSSYEQYF
. | TRBV4-1 | CASSQLPPSGGAYEQYF
. | TRBV10-3 | CAMQGDTTNEKLFF
. | TRBV6-4 | CASSVERKGGYF
. | TRBV25-1 | CASRPPLAGGPNNEQFF
. | TRBV3-1/TRBV3-2 | CASSLRTGVGYTF
. | TRBV5-5 | CASSSFPNTGELFF
. | TRBV12-5 | CASGLNRGGGTEAFF
. | TRBV9 | CASSATGTSNIQYF
. | TRBV5-1 | CASSLGQGFSDYGYTF
once | TRBV7-9 | CASSNDRVWGNSPLHF
. | TRBV5-8 | CASSWGTGPDTQYF
. | TRBV7-9 | CASSLETGVDGYTF
. | TRBV6-5 | CASIGGNTEAFF
. | TRBV11-3 | CASSLRLDGETEAFF
. | TRBV27 | CASSRTGTVNNSPLHF
. | TRBV5-1 | CASSLGGTSGRTNTDTQYF
. | TRBV6-6 | CASTMGGSNYGYTF
. | TRBV29-1 | CSVAGINGYTF
. | TRBV6-5 | CATGAGAQRNTEAFF
. | TRBV10-3 | CAISEFGQVGYTF
. | TRBV1 | CTSSQVPRLHQPQHF
. | TRBV28 | CASSLRASGALISYEQYF
few | TRBV11-2 | CASSDGSGARGELFF
. | TRBV5-1 | CASSLEGQGLPEKLFF
few | TRBV5-1 | CASSLGGDRNTIYF
. | TRBV5-1 | CASSLAPTSGRATGELFF
. | TRBV19 | CASSIRWQVAYNEQFF
. | TRBV15 | CATSRVMGQGVYEQYF
once | TRBV3-1/TRBV3-2 | CASSQGDRGLYEQYF